This T cell receptor beta chain was obtained from a study of T cells in Graves' hyperthyroidism and ophthalmopathy. Points from the study as a whole: The blood repertoire included most of the expanded thyroid clonotypes above 0.001.

Amplified TCR beta CDR3 regions came from RNA transcripts. The HTBI primer set was used in a first-round RT-PCR of the TCR CDR3. Each CDR3 protein gets one entry after TCRdb re-called the multiplex PCR reads with MiXCR. Of 35,000 to 45,000 distinct CDR3 sequences in the sample, approximately 52% were seen once. As to this clonotype: Antigen: not known.

Extraction of PBMCs used roughly 9.3 ml of fresh peripheral blood. Germline V gene data show CDR1 as KGHDR and CDR2 as SFDVKD. Trimming took 7 bases from V and 10 from J; bases not matched to a gene: 8. CDR3 size: 14 residues. Material for sequencing was blood. The receptor's source is a man aged 40-49 years with Graves' ophthalmopathy. The rearrangement links TRBV24-1 to TRBJ2-1; 11 bases fit TRBD2. DNA of the CDR3: TGTGCCACCAGAACCGGGACTAGCGGACAAGAGCAGTTCTTC. Translation gives CATRTGTSGQEQFF.